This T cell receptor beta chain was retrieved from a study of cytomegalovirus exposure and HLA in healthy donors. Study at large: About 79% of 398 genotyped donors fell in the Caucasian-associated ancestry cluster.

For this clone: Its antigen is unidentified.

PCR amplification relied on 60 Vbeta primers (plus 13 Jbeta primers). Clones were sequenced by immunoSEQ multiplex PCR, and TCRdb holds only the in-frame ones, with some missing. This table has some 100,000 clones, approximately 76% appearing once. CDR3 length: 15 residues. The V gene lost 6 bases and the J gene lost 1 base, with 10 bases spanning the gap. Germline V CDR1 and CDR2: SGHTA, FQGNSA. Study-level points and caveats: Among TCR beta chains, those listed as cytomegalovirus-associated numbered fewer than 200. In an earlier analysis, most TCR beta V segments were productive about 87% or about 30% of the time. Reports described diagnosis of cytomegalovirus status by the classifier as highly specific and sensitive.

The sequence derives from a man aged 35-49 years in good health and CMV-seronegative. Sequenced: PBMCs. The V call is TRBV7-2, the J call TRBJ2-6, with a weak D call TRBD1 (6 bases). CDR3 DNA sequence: TGTGCCAGCAGTCGAACAGGGTCTGGGGCCAACGTCCTGACTTTC. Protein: CASSRTGSGANVLTF. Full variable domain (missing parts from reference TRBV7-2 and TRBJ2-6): GAGVSQSPSNKVTEKGKDVELRCDPISGHTALYWYRQSLGQGLEFLIYFQGNSAPDKSGLPSDRFSAERTGGSVSTLTIQRTQQEDSAVYLCASSRTGSGANVLTFGAGSRLTVL.